This T cell receptor beta chain was profiled in a study of blood T cell repertoires in COVID-19. Study background: Both acute and convalescent COVID-19 samples were obtained from the United States, Italy and Spain.

Per the original methods: Amplification with reference gene primers provided the estimates of nucleated cell counts. Repertoires were generated with immunoSEQ multiplex PCR, while TCRdb's copy carries only in-frame clones and drops some. From that table come the V and J calls and clone size; the DNA was used to work out D and trimming. Of 150,000 to 200,000 clones detected, 80% to 85% appear once; the ten largest clones hold 9.5% to 13%. Trimming cost V 0 bases and J 1 base, with 8 bases left between them. The CDR3 runs 15 residues. Germline assignment: CDR1 SGHNT and CDR2 YYREEE (reference sequence).

This chain connects TRBV5-4 to TRBJ1-3; D unclear. The clonotype originates from a man between 65 and 85 years old with active or convalescent COVID-19. The sequenced sample consisted of peripheral blood. DNA for the CDR3: TGTGCCAGCAGCTTGGCTCGGGGATCTGGAAACACCATATATTTT. Its protein is CASSLARGSGNTIYF.